This record covers a single T cell receptor beta chain. CDR1 is SNHLY and CDR2 is FYNNEI in the germline V gene. V lost 4 bases and J 8 bases, leaving 11 bases between the germline ends. The CDR3 totals 12 residues. The data derive from a study of blood T cell repertoires in COVID-19. The data were produced by immunoSEQ multiplex PCR, yet TCRdb's version contains in-frame clones alone and is incomplete. The profile shows a few hundred thousand clones, roughly 90% of them singletons. The rearrangement uses TRBV2 and TRBJ1-2, with D possibly matching TRBD1 (6 bases). This TCR derives from a woman under 30 with acute COVID-19. Material: PBMCs or T cells enriched from blood (not recorded which). CDR3 region: CASSAGAEGYTF. CDR3 DNA: TGTGCCAGCAGTGCAGGGGCCGAGGGCTACACCTTC. Variable domain in full (rest from reference TRBV2 and TRBJ1-2): EPEVTQTPSHQVTQMGQEVILRCVPISNHLYFYWYRQILGQKVEFLVSFYNNEISEKSEIFDDQFSVERPDGSNFTLKIRSTKLEDSAMYFCASSAGAEGYTFGSGTRLTVV.